This T cell receptor beta chain was profiled in a study of blood T cell repertoires in COVID-19. Turning to the study itself: The United States, Italy and Spain supplied acute and convalescent COVID-19 samples. PBMCs, B-cell-depleted T cells, or T cells provided the cDNA or gDNA that made up the material.

The V segment lost 0 bases and the J segment 6 bases; nucleotides outside the gene matches: 11. Germline V lookup: CDR1 SGHKS, CDR2 YYEKEE (reference sequence). CDR3 length: 16 amino acids. In the study's own analysis: Amplification of reference gene primers provided the estimated nucleated cell counts. The assay was immunoSEQ multiplex PCR, and TCRdb's table has in-frame clones only and misses some. The DNA gave D and trimming, while V, J and clone size come from that table. Of some 200,000 clones in the sample, 65% to 90% were seen once. The rearrangement uses TRBV5-5 and TRBJ1-1; TRBD1 aligns across 7 bases. The sequenced material came from peripheral blood. This TCR came from a man aged 80 or over with acute or convalescent COVID-19. This chain's CDR3 is CASSLGNRGLVAEAFF. DNA of the CDR3: TGTGCCAGCAGCTTGGGGAACAGGGGATTAGTCGCTGAAGCTTTCTTT.